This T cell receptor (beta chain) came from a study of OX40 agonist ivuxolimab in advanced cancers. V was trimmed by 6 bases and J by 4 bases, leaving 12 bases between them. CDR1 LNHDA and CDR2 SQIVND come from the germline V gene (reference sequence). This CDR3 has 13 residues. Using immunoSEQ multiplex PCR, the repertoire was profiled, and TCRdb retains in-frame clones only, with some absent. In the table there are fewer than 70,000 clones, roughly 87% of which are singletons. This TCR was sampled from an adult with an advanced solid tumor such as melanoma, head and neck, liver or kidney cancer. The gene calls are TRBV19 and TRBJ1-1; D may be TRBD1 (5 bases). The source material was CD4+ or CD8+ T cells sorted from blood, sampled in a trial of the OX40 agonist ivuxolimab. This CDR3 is CASRRRGGTEAFF. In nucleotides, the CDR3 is TGTGCCAGTAGGAGGAGGGGTGGCACTGAAGCTTTCTTT.